A single sample gave rise to the 25 T cell receptor beta chains below, sequenced in a study of cytomegalovirus exposure and HLA in healthy donors. Researchers ran the PCR with 60 Vbeta and 13 Jbeta primers. Sequenced by immunoSEQ multiplex PCR; TCRdb stores in-frame clones only, minus some. The sample contains approximately 88,000 clones, over 60% of which appear only once. Sequences were obtained from PBMCs. The receptors were gathered from a man aged 30 to 45 in good health and CMV-seronegative.

This clone was detected only a few times. The V call is TRBV6-6, the J call TRBJ2-1; no firm D call. V lost 2 bases and J 4 bases, leaving 12 bases between the germline ends. CDR1 is MNHNY, CDR2 SVGAGI, per germline (reference sequence). CDR3 size: 15 residues. CDR3 protein: CASSYRVREYNEQFF. The DNA for the CDR3 is TGTGCCAGCAGTTACCGGGTCAGAGAATACAATGAGCAGTTCTTC.

The V and J genes are TRBV2 and TRBJ2-1, with D tentatively TRBD2 (7 bases). V was clipped by 3 bases and J by 6 bases, with 12 bases between them. The CDR3 loop spans 14 amino acids. Germline-derived CDR1 and CDR2 are SNHLY and FYNNEI. The DNA of the CDR3 is TGTGCCAGCAGTGACTCGGGGGGCGGCAATGAGCAGTTCTTC. It yields the protein CASSDSGGGNEQFF.

This clone was detected a few times. The chain recombines TRBV5-6 with TRBJ2-2, with D tentatively TRBD2 (5 bases). Germline V gives CDR1 SGHDT, CDR2 YYEEEE. Trimming took off 4 bases at V and 2 bases at J, with 12 bases between the two ends. This CDR3 is 15 amino acids long. CDR3 loop: CASSDGLSNTGELFF. The CDR3 coding sequence is TGTGCCAGCAGCGACGGACTGAGTAACACCGGGGAGCTGTTTTTT.

This chain uses TRBV7-2 with TRBJ2-7, with 10 bases lining up with TRBD2. The CDR3 consists of 15 residues. J was trimmed by 0 bases and V by 3 bases; bases with no gene match: 2. The germline gives CDR1 SGHTA, CDR2 FQGNSA. This CDR3 reads CASSFLAGDSYEQYF. The CDR3 DNA is TGTGCCAGCAGCTTTCTAGCGGGGGACTCCTACGAGCAGTACTTC.

The chain joins TRBV18 to TRBJ2-7; 7 bases align to TRBD2. The CDR3 loop spans 13 amino acids. Germline V gene lookup returns CDR1 KGHSH and CDR2 LQKENI. V lost 0 bases, J lost 6 bases, and 2 bases stayed unmatched. The CDR3 loop reads CASSPPGGTEQYF. CDR3 bases: TGTGCCAGCTCACCACCGGGGGGGACCGAGCAGTACTTC.

This clone was picked up a small number of times. The V and J genes are TRBV6-5 and TRBJ1-1; D is possibly TRBD1 (6 bases). Trimming cost V 5 bases and J 5 bases, with 12 bases left between them. This CDR3 is built from 13 residues. Germline V CDR1 and CDR2: MNHEY, SVGAGI. Written as DNA, the CDR3 is TGTGCCAGCAGTCTACAGGGCCGAACTGAAGCTTTCTTT. This gives the protein CASSLQGRTEAFF.

The rearrangement joins TRBV4-1 to TRBJ2-7, with D possibly being TRBD1 (7 bases). CDR1 and CDR2 from the germline V gene are MGHRA and YSYEKL. This CDR3 comprises 15 residues. V dropped 0 bases and J dropped 3 bases, with 12 bases sitting between them. The CDR3 here is CASSQEPRGDYEQYF. For the CDR3, the DNA is TGCGCCAGCAGCCAAGAGCCCAGGGGGGACTACGAGCAGTACTTC.

The count of this clone is one. J is TRBJ1-5 and V is TRBV19; TRBD1 might be the D (5 bases). The CDR3 has 16 residues. V dropped 6 bases and J dropped 0 bases, with 15 bases sitting between them. Germline V lookup: CDR1 LNHDA, CDR2 SQIVND (reference sequence). The CDR3 is CASSPFRALSNQPQHF. CDR3 nucleotide sequence: TGTGCCAGTAGCCCATTCAGGGCGCTTAGCAATCAGCCCCAGCATTTT.

The rearrangement joins TRBV9 to TRBJ2-5; 11 nucleotides match TRBD2. Per germline, CDR1 SGDLS and CDR2 YYNGEE. The CDR3 has 16 residues. The V segment lost 0 bases and the J segment 2 bases; nucleotides outside the gene matches: 3. The CDR3 coding sequence is TGTGCCAGCAGCGTAGGGTTAGCGGGGGGGCAAGAGACCCAGTACTTC. Translation gives CASSVGLAGGQETQYF.

This clone has a handful of counts. The CDR3 nucleotides read TGTGCCAGCAGCAGGGGGGGACTTGTCAATCAGCCCCAGCATTTT. This encodes CASSRGGLVNQPQHF. The V call is TRBV9, the J call TRBJ1-5; TRBD1 is a possible D gene (6 bases). V was cut by 4 bases and J by 3 bases, with 14 bases left in between. CDR1 and CDR2 from the germline V gene are SGDLS and YYNGEE. The CDR3 length is 15 residues.

The chain couples TRBV7-2 to TRBJ2-2; tentatively, D is TRBD2 (6 bases). Germline V gives CDR1 SGHTA, CDR2 FQGNSA. The CDR3 is 14 residues long. The V and J ends lost 6 bases and 6 bases respectively, with 14 bases between them. CDR3 sequence (DNA): TGTGCCAGCAGGGGGGGTTCCCACGCCGGGGAGCTGTTTTTT. It encodes CASRGGSHAGELFF.

In its sample, this clone was seen once. The CDR3 region has the DNA TGTGCCAGCAGCTCAGAGGACAGGGGCCAGGGAACCGGGGAGCTGTTTTTT. Its protein is CASSSEDRGQGTGELFF. This chain connects TRBV9 to TRBJ2-2, with 9 bases lining up with TRBD1. Trimming cost V 4 bases and J 5 bases; bases outside gene matches: 12. The CDR3 consists of 17 residues. Germline V CDR1 and CDR2: SGDLS, YYNGEE.

J is TRBJ2-5 and V is TRBV4-1; 15 positions agree with TRBD2. The CDR3 length is 18 residues. J gave up 2 bases and V 3 bases, and 7 bases lay outside the gene matches. Germline V gene sequence: CDR1 MGHRA, CDR2 YSYEKL. The DNA of the CDR3 is TGCGCCAGCAGCCACGGGACTAGCGGGGGGCGGAATCAAGAGACCCAGTACTTC. It encodes CASSHGTSGGRNQETQYF.

The chain joins TRBV28 to TRBJ2-7, with 10 bases fitting TRBD1. The CDR3 loop spans 14 amino acids. Germline lookup yields CDR1 MDHEN and CDR2 SYDVKM. The J segment lost 7 bases and the V segment lost 5 bases, leaving 8 bases of the junction unmatched. The CDR3 nucleotides are TGTGCCAGCAGTCGACAGGGGGCAATGGGAGAGCAGTACTTC. It encodes CASSRQGAMGEQYF.

The chain is built from TRBV27 and TRBJ1-2, with D possibly being TRBD1 (5 bases). Trimming cost V 6 bases and J 7 bases, with 18 bases left between them. Germline CDR1 is MNHEY and CDR2 is SMNVEV (reference sequence). The CDR3 contains 14 residues. DNA for the CDR3: TGTGCCAGCAGCCTTACCTGGGGGGTAGCTGGCTACACCTTC. Residues: CASSLTWGVAGYTF.

This clone was observed a handful of times. This CDR3 is also generated by other DNA sequences in the sample. V is TRBV19 and J is TRBJ2-1; 12 positions match TRBD2. From germline, CDR1 is LNHDA and CDR2 SQIVND (reference sequence). This CDR3 has 18 residues. Losses at the gene ends were 4 bases for V and 0 bases for J; bases not matched to a gene: 7. CDR3 region: CASSRGLAGGSSYNEQFF. The CDR3 DNA is TGTGCCAGTAGTAGGGGTCTAGCGGGGGGGAGCTCCTACAATGAGCAGTTCTTC. Full variable domain (remainder filled in from reference TRBV19 and TRBJ2-1): DGGITQSPKYLFRKEGQNVTLSCEQNLNHDAMYWYRQDPGQGLRLIYYSQIVNDFQKGDIAEGYSVSREKKESFPLTVTSAQKNPTAFYLCASSRGLAGGSSYNEQFFGPGTRLTVL.

This chain links TRBV28 with TRBJ1-1, with 9 bases identical to TRBD1. Germline assignment: CDR1 MDHEN and CDR2 SYDVKM. V gave up 6 bases and J gave up 4 bases; unmatched junction bases: 9. This CDR3 spans 15 amino acids. CDR3 sequence reads: CASSTLTGGLTEAFF. The CDR3 DNA reads as TGTGCCAGCAGCACCTTAACAGGGGGCCTCACTGAAGCTTTCTTT. The complete variable domain, with remaining parts taken from reference TRBV28 and TRBJ1-1, reads DVKVTQSSRYLVKRTGEKVFLECVQDMDHENMFWYRQDPGLGLRLIYFSYDVKMKEKGDIPEGYSVSREKKERFSLILESASTNQTSMYLCASSTLTGGLTEAFFGQGTRLTVV.

This chain connects TRBV28 to TRBJ1-1; 7 bases map to TRBD1. This CDR3 has 14 residues. CDR1 is MDHEN, CDR2 SYDVKM, per germline. J lost 0 bases, V lost 4 bases, and 2 bases had no gene match. The CDR3 DNA reads TGTGCCAGCAGTTCGGGACAGCTGAACACTGAAGCTTTCTTT. Translation gives CASSSGQLNTEAFF.

The CDR3 loop reads CASSGRTLYNEQFF. In nucleotides, the CDR3 is TGTGCCAGCAGTGGAAGGACTCTGTACAATGAGCAGTTCTTC. The chain has TRBV6-1 and TRBJ2-1, with a weak D call TRBD2 (5 bases). The germline V gene encodes CDR1 MNHNS and CDR2 SASEGT. This CDR3 comprises 14 residues. V dropped 4 bases and J dropped 4 bases, with 11 bases sitting between them.

This rearrangement joins TRBV2 to TRBJ1-1; maybe TRBD1 (5 bases). Germline lookup yields CDR1 SNHLY and CDR2 FYNNEI. This CDR3 has 11 residues. Trimming stripped 8 bases from V and 8 bases from J, with 12 bases between. CDR3 coding DNA: TGTGCCAGCCGACAGAATCCCGAAGCTTTCTTT. Amino acid sequence: CASRQNPEAFF.

About this clone: This CDR3 fails to terminate in the conserved phenylalanine or tryptophan, so it likely reflects a read error. The chain is built from TRBV2 and TRBJ2-7, with a weak D call TRBD1 (5 bases). Per the germline V gene, CDR1 is SNHLY and CDR2 is FYNNEI. The CDR3 is 15 amino acids. The V end lost 3 bases, the J end lost 3 bases, and 15 bases lay between the germline ends. CDR3 sequence: CASSDASARVYEQYL. The CDR3 DNA follows: TGTGCCAGCAGTGATGCATCTGCCAGGGTCTACGAGCAGTACCTC.

This clone turned up a few times. This rearrangement joins TRBV28 to TRBJ2-1; 11 bases are a match to TRBD2. Germline values: CDR1 MDHEN, CDR2 SYDVKM. The CDR3 runs to 17 residues. The V and J ends lost 7 bases and 4 bases, in that order; junction bases with no gene match: 12. For the CDR3, the DNA is TGTGCCAGCAACTATTTAGGGGGACTAGCGGTTTACAATGAGCAGTTCTTC. Protein: CASNYLGGLAVYNEQFF.

This chain links TRBV27 with TRBJ2-2, with D tentatively TRBD2 (5 bases). Germline V gives CDR1 MNHEY, CDR2 SMNVEV (reference sequence). Trimming removed 6 bases from V and 1 base from J, with 18 bases in between. The CDR3 is made up of 17 amino acids. The CDR3 spells CASRKIPGLMNTGELFF. The CDR3 DNA sequence: TGTGCCAGCAGGAAGATCCCTGGACTCATGAACACCGGGGAGCTGTTTTTT.

This clone was recorded a few times. This rearrangement joins TRBV28 to TRBJ2-2; TRBD2 agrees at 7 bases. V gave up 3 bases and J gave up 4 bases; unmatched junction bases: 5. Germline values: CDR1 MDHEN, CDR2 SYDVKM. This CDR3 is built from 15 residues. The CDR3 spells CASSLRGGSTGELFF. The DNA of the CDR3 is TGTGCCAGCAGTTTGCGCGGCGGGAGCACCGGGGAGCTGTTTTTT.

The chain recombines TRBV19 with TRBJ1-2, with 8 bases identical to TRBD1. After removal of 1 base from V and 3 bases from J, the junction contained 4 bases not matched to a gene. Per the germline V gene, CDR1 is LNHDA and CDR2 is SQIVND (reference sequence). The CDR3 runs 15 residues. The CDR3 here is CASSIAGTGYYGYTF. The DNA of the CDR3 is TGTGCCAGTAGTATAGCAGGGACAGGATACTATGGCTACACCTTC.